This TCR beta chain emerged from a study of T-cell memory formation after mild COVID-19. Study summary: TCR clusters largely stayed donor specific. Points from the study as a whole: Contracting clones from day 15 to 85 had balanced CD4/CD8; later expanders favoured CD4+.

This clonotype was counted a few times. Antigen: not known. TCRdb ran MiXCR on the 5' RACE reads and lists one entry per CDR3 protein. The sample has approximately 250,000 distinct CDR3 sequences; over 15% are singletons. This TCR derives from a man in his late teens or twenties who had mild COVID-19 (a few samples of this study predate the infection). Cell type and time point are not known. Sequencing input: PBMCs or a T cell subset sorted from them (not recorded which).

Here the CDR3 DNA reads TGCAGTGCTAGGGGACTAGCTTTCACAGATACGCAGTATTTT. Its translation: CSARGLAFTDTQYF. The chain employs TRBV20-1 and TRBJ2-3; 9 bases fit TRBD2. CDR1 is DFQATT, CDR2 SNEGSKA, per germline (reference sequence). This CDR3 comprises 14 residues. Trimming at V came to 3 bases and at J to 2 bases, leaving 3 bases not matched to a gene.